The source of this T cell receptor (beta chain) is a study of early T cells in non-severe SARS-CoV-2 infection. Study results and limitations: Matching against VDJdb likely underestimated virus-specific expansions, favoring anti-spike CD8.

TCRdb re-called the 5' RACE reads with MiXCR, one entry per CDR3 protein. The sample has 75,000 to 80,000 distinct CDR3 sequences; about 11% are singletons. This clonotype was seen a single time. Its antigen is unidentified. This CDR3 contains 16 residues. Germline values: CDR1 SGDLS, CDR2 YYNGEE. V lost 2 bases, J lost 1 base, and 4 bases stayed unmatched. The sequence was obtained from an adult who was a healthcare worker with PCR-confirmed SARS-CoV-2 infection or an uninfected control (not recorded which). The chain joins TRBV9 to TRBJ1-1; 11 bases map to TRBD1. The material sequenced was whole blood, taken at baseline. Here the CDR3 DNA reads TGTGCCAGCAGCGTTGGACAGGGGGCATCGAACACTGAAGCTTTCTTT. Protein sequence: CASSVGQGASNTEAFF.